In this sample, the clone carrying this T cell receptor (beta chain) turned up once. Original handling: Amplification with reference gene primers provided the estimates of nucleated cell counts. Repertoires were generated with immunoSEQ multiplex PCR, while TCRdb's copy carries only in-frame clones and drops some. The DNA gave D and trimming, while V, J and clone size come from that table. The sample carries over 200,000 clones, less than 90% recorded once. The sample comes from a study of blood T cell repertoires in COVID-19. The germline V gene has CDR1 MDHEN and CDR2 SYDVKM. V gave up 6 bases and J gave up 8 bases; unmatched junction bases: 13. This CDR3 contains 16 residues.

This clonotype was obtained from a woman aged 65 to 85 with active or convalescent COVID-19. The rearrangement joins TRBV28 to TRBJ2-2, with TRBD2 matching 9 bases. Sequencing used peripheral blood. Here the CDR3 DNA reads TGTGCCAGCAGACCGACTAGCGGCACACCAGGGGGGGAGCTGTTTTTT. The encoded protein is CASRPTSGTPGGELFF.